The 15 T cell receptor beta chains given below trace back to one sample, sequenced in a study of beta chain features in type 1 diabetes. Expressed TCRB transcripts were sequenced, since all the RNA that had been isolated was reverse transcribed. Profiled with immunoSEQ multiplex PCR; TCRdb holds only in-frame clones, not every one. The sample includes more than 120,000 clones, roughly 10% of them seen just once. The specimen sequenced was naive CD4+ T cells from blood. These receptors were taken from a man aged 18 to 29 in good health.

This chain uses TRBV7-2 with TRBJ2-5, with 7 bases aligning to TRBD2. CDR1 is SGHTA and CDR2 is FQGNSA in the germline V gene. The trim removed 3 bases at V and 5 bases at J, leaving 6 bases unmatched. This CDR3 is built from 14 residues. The CDR3 coding sequence is TGTGCCAGCAGCTTTAATCCGGGGGGTGAGACCCAGTACTTC. Amino acids: CASSFNPGGETQYF.

The chain joins TRBV7-2 to TRBJ2-1; 10 bases are a match to TRBD2. Trimming removed 4 bases from V and 8 bases from J; junction bases left unmatched: 14. The CDR3 is made up of 17 amino acids. Germline V gene sequence: CDR1 SGHTA, CDR2 FQGNSA. The CDR3 sequence: CASSYTRSSGGDYEQFF. CDR3 DNA: TGTGCCAGCAGCTACACCAGGTCGAGCGGGGGGGACTATGAGCAGTTCTTC.

At least ten counts were recorded for this clone. The chain has TRBV4-2 and TRBJ2-5; D not resolved. This CDR3 comprises 13 residues. The V gene's germline CDR1 is LGHNA and CDR2 YNFKEQ. Trimming removed 2 bases at V and 5 bases at J, with 9 bases between. CDR3 sequence: CASSQTPTETQYF. The DNA of the CDR3 is TGTGCCAGCAGCCAAACCCCGACTGAGACCCAGTACTTC.

The chain uses TRBV7-2 and TRBJ2-3; the D gene is possibly TRBD1 (6 bases). V lost 5 bases, J lost 0 bases, and 15 bases lay in between. Per the germline V gene, CDR1 is SGHTA and CDR2 is FQGNSA. The CDR3 has 16 amino acids. The CDR3 DNA reads as TGTGCCAGCAGCCCGCGCTACAGGGTTAGCACAGATACGCAGTATTTT. Encoded protein: CASSPRYRVSTDTQYF.

V is TRBV7-3 and J is TRBJ2-3; TRBD1 agrees at 7 bases. CDR1 is SGHTA, CDR2 FQGTGA, per germline. V shed 5 bases and J 3 bases; nucleotides not matched to a gene: 2. This CDR3 contains 13 residues. CDR3 sequence (DNA): TGTGCCAGCAGCCCGACAGGGACAGATACGCAGTATTTT. Translated: CASSPTGTDTQYF.

This clone appeared a few times. J is TRBJ2-5 and V is TRBV5-1; the D gene is possibly TRBD2 (6 bases). There are 14 residues in the CDR3. V lost 4 bases and J lost 5, with 15 bases in between. CDR1 is SGHRS, CDR2 YFSETQ, per germline. The CDR3 reads CASSRGLQGETQYF. CDR3 nucleotide sequence: TGCGCCAGCAGCCGGGGACTTCAAGGCGAGACCCAGTACTTC.

This clone was counted between two and nine times. The chain links TRBV5-1 to TRBJ2-2, with a possible D match to TRBD1 (5 bases). V lost 0 bases, J lost 4 bases, and 10 bases lay in between. CDR1 and CDR2 from the germline V gene are SGHRS and YFSETQ. This CDR3 contains 15 residues. The CDR3 DNA reads as TGCGCCAGCAGCTTGGGTCAGGGATCCACCGGGGAGCTGTTTTTT. Translation gives CASSLGQGSTGELFF.

This clone showed up many times. This chain joins TRBV10-3 and TRBJ2-7; maybe TRBD1 (6 bases). There are 15 residues in the CDR3. With 5 bases removed from V and 4 bases from J, the gap between germline ends came to 18 bases. The germline CDR1 and CDR2 sequences are ENHRY and SYGVKD. In nucleotides, the CDR3 is TGTGCCATCAGTCAACGACAGGAATCTTCTTACGAGCAGTACTTC. This codes for CAISQRQESSYEQYF.

This clone was found a few times. The gene calls are TRBV5-1 and TRBJ2-5; weak D call: TRBD1 (7 bases). The length of the CDR3 is 15 residues. The V end lost 4 bases, the J end lost 5 bases, and 18 bases lay between the germline ends. Germline values: CDR1 SGHRS, CDR2 YFSETQ. This CDR3 reads CASSQRQGSGETQYF. For the CDR3, the DNA is TGCGCCAGCAGCCAGCGACAGGGAAGCGGGGAGACCCAGTACTTC.

This clone has a count of ten or more. This CDR3 reads CASSLWTGGYEQYF. CDR3 coding DNA: TGTGCCAGCAGCCTATGGACAGGGGGTTACGAGCAGTACTTC. The rearrangement links TRBV7-9 to TRBJ2-7; 10 bases align to TRBD1. CDR3 length: 14 residues. Trimming removed 5 bases from V and 4 bases from J; junction bases left unmatched: 5. Germline CDR1 SEHNR, CDR2 FQNEAQ (reference sequence).

This clone was observed a handful of times. The V and J genes are TRBV11-2 and TRBJ2-1, with 9 bases aligning to TRBD1. The V segment lost 5 bases and the J segment 5 bases; nucleotides outside the gene matches: 13. The length of the CDR3 is 17 residues. From germline, CDR1 is SGHAT and CDR2 FQNNGV. The CDR3 loop reads CASSPRIGTGPHNEQFF. The CDR3 coding sequence is TGTGCCAGCAGCCCTAGAATTGGGACAGGGCCCCACAATGAGCAGTTCTTC.

This clone has a handful of counts. V gene TRBV9 combines with J gene TRBJ1-3; 7 bases map to TRBD1. Germline CDR1 is SGDLS and CDR2 is YYNGEE. After removal of 5 bases from V and 6 bases from J, the junction contained 14 bases not matched to a gene. The CDR3 is made up of 16 amino acids. The CDR3 loop is CASRRDDRVSANTIYF. Written as DNA, the CDR3 is TGTGCCAGCAGACGAGATGACAGGGTGTCCGCAAACACCATATATTTT. Combining the CDR3 with reference TRBV9 and TRBJ1-3 gives the whole variable domain DSGVTQTPKHLITATGQRVTLRCSPRSGDLSVYWYQQSLDQGLQFLIQYYNGEERAKGNILERFSAQQFPDLHSELNLSSLELGDSALYFCASRRDDRVSANTIYFGEGSWLTVV.

This clone was seen a handful of times. The chain links TRBV5-4 to TRBJ2-1, with D perhaps matching TRBD1 (6 bases). V lost 4 bases, J lost 5 bases, and 28 bases lay in between. Per the germline V gene, CDR1 is SGHNT and CDR2 is YYREEE (reference sequence). This CDR3 is built from 19 residues. The CDR3 region has the DNA TGTGCCAGCAGCATCCGGGACATGGGTTTTCCCCGTAACGACAATGAGCAGTTCTTC. Its protein is CASSIRDMGFPRNDNEQFF.

This chain connects TRBV5-4 to TRBJ1-3, with D unresolved. The CDR3 runs 13 residues. Germline V lookup: CDR1 SGHNT, CDR2 YYREEE (reference sequence). Deletions cut 0 bases from V and 4 bases from J, with 5 bases between. CDR3 sequence (DNA): TGTGCCAGCAGCTTGGATATGGGAAACACCATATATTTT. It is translated as CASSLDMGNTIYF.

CDR3 sequence reads: CASTLGQEADTQYF. The CDR3, as DNA: TGCGCCAGCACCTTAGGACAGGAGGCAGATACGCAGTATTTT. This chain links TRBV5-1 with TRBJ2-3; TRBD1 agrees at 7 bases. Germline loops: CDR1 SGHRS, CDR2 YFSETQ. The CDR3 sequence is 14 residues long. V lost 6 bases and J lost 4; bases outside the gene matches: 8.